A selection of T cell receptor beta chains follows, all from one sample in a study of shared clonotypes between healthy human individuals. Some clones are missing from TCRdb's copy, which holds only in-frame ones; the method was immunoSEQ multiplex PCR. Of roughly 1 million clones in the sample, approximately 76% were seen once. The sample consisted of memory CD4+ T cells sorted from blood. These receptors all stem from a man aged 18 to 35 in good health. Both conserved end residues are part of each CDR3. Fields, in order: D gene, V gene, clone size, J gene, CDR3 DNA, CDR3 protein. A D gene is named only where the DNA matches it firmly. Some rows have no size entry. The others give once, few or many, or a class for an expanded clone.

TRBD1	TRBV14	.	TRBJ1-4	TGTGCCAGCAGCCAAGATCCTTATTTCGCCACCACAGGGGGCAAGGCAACTAATGAAAAACTGTTTTTT	CASSQDPYFATTGGKATNEKLFF
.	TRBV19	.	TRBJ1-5	TGTGCCAGTAGTAAACTCGATGAGCAGCCCCAGCATTTT	CASSKLDEQPQHF
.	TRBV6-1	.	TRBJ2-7	TGTGCCAGCAGTTTACAGGGAACAGGGTACGAGCAGTACTTC	CASSLQGTGYEQYF
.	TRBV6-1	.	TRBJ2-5	TGTGCCAGCAGTCCCCTAGTTATCGGTAAAGAGACCCAGTACTTC	CASSPLVIGKETQYF
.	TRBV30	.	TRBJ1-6	TGTGCCTGGAAAACGTTGGACGGGTATAATTCACCCCTCCACTTT	CAWKTLDGYNSPLHF
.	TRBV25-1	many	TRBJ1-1	TGTGCCAGCAGTGAAGGGGGGGTCAAGACTGAAGCTTTCTTT	CASSEGGVKTEAFF
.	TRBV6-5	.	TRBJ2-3	TGTGCCAGCAGTTACTCCCCGCAGCTCCCGAAGTATTTT	CASSYSPQLPKYF
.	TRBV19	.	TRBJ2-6	TGTGCCAGTAGTATGGGAACTGGGGCCAACGTCCTGACTTTC	CASSMGTGANVLTF
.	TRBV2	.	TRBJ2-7	TGTGCCAGCTTCCGGGAGACTTCGTACGAGCAGTACTTC	CASFRETSYEQYF
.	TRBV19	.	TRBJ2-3	TGTGCCAGTAGGCCGGGGGGGACAGTCACAGATACGCAGTATTTT	CASRPGGTVTDTQYF
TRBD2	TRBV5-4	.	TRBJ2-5	TGTGCCAGCAGCCATCGAACTAGCGGGCAAGAGACCCAGTACTTC	CASSHRTSGQETQYF
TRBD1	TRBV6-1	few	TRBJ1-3	TGTGCCAGCAGTGAAGCGCAGGGGGTTGGAAACACCATATATTTT	CASSEAQGVGNTIYF
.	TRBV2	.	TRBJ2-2	TGTGCCACGGGGGCGCCCCCCGGGGAGCTGTTTTTT	CATGAPPGELFF
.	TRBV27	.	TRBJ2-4	TGTGCCAGCAGTAAAACAGACGCCAAAAACATTCAGTACTTC	CASSKTDAKNIQYF
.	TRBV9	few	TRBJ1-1	TGTGCCAGCAGCGCAGGGACTTTGAACACTGAAGCTTTCTTT	CASSAGTLNTEAFF
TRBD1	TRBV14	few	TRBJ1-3	TGTGCCAGCAGCCAGGGGACAGGATTTGGAAACACCATATATTTT	CASSQGTGFGNTIYF
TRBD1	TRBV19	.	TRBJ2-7	TGTGCCAGCAGGGACAGGGTTAACGAGCAGTACTTC	CASRDRVNEQYF
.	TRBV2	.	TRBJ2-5	TGTGCCAGCAGGGAAGGGCCGGAGACCCAGTACTTC	CASREGPETQYF
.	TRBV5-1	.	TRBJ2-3	TGCGCCAGCAGTATTTCCGGACTCCAGGGGGGGTATACGCAGTATTTT	CASSISGLQGGYTQYF
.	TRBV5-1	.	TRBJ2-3	TGCGCCAGCAGCTCTGGGACGATGGGAGATACGCAGTATTTT	CASSSGTMGDTQYF
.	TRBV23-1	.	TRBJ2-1	TGCGCCAGCAGTCAAAGGAGGGGGCCCGGGTCCAATGAGCAGTTCTTC	CASSQRRGPGSNEQFF
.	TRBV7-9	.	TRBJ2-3	TGTGCCAGCAGCTTAGACGGGGGCACAGATACGCAGTATTTT	CASSLDGGTDTQYF
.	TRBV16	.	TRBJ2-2	TGTGCCAGCAGCCAAGTGACAGTAGACACCGGGGAGCTGTTTTTT	CASSQVTVDTGELFF
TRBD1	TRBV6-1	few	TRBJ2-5	TGTGCCAGCAGTATCCGGGACAGCGGGACCCAGTACTTC	CASSIRDSGTQYF
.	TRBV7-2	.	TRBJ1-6	TGTGCCAGCAGCAGAGGCTCCTATAATTCACCCCTCCACTTT	CASSRGSYNSPLHF
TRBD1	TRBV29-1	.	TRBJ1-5	TGCAGCGCGGGACAGGGGGGAAATCAGCCCCAGCATTTT	CSAGQGGNQPQHF
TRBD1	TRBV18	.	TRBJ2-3	TGTGCCAGCTCACAATTGACAGGGATAGGAGATACGCAGTATTTT	CASSQLTGIGDTQYF
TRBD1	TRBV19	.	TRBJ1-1	TGTGCCAGTAGTCCCGAAGAGGGACAGGGGATGAGAGCTTTCTTT	CASSPEEGQGMRAFF
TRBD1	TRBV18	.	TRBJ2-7	TGTGCCAGCTCAACCTCGACAGGGGTGTACGAGCAGTACTTC	CASSTSTGVYEQYF
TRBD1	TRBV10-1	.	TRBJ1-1	TGCGCCAGCAGCCTACAGGGGGCTGCTGAAGCTTTCTTT	CASSLQGAAEAFF
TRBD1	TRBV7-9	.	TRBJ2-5	TGTGCCAGCAGCTTAGATTCGACAGGGGGCAAAGAGACCCAGTACTTC	CASSLDSTGGKETQYF
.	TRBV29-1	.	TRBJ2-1	TGCAGCGTTGAAAGGCGTGGTTCGGACGCTTGGAGCTCCTACAATGAGCAGTTCTTC	CSVERRGSDAWSSYNEQFF
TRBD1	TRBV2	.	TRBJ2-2	TGTGCCAGCAGGGGGACAGTCTCGAACACCGGGGAGCTGTTTTTT	CASRGTVSNTGELFF
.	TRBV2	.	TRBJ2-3	TGTGCCAGCAGTGTCACTCTGTTCACGCGGGGAACAGATACGCAGTATTTT	CASSVTLFTRGTDTQYF
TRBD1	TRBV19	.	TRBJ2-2	TGTGCCAGTAGTGTTGGACAGGGGAGAGGCACCGGGGAGCTGTTTTTT	CASSVGQGRGTGELFF
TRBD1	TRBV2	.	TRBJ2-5	TGTGCCAGCAGTGGAGGACAGGGGAAGACCCAGTACTTC	CASSGGQGKTQYF
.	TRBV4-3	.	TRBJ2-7	TGCGCCAGCAGCCAAGATCGGGCAGTAGTCTACGAGCAGTACTTC	CASSQDRAVVYEQYF